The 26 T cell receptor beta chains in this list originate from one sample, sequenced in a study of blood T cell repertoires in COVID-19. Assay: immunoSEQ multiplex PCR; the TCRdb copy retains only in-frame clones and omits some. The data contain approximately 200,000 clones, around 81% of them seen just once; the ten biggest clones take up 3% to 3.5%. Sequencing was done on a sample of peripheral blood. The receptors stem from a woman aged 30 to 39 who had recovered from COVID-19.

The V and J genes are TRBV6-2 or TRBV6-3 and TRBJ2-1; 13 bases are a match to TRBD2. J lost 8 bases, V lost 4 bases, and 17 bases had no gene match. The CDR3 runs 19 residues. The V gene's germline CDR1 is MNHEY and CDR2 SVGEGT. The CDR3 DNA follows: TGTGCCAGCAGTTCGCCATATTTCCCGGGACTAGCGGGAAGCTATGAGCAGTTCTTC. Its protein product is CASSSPYFPGLAGSYEQFF.

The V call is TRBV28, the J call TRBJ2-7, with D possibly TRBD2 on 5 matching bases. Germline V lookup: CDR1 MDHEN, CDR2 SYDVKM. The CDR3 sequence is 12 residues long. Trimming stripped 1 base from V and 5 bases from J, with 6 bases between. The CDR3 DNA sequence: TGTGCCAGCAGTTTATCGGAGGACGAGCAGTACTTC. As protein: CASSLSEDEQYF. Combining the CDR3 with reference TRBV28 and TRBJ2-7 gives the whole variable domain DVKVTQSSRYLVKRTGEKVFLECVQDMDHENMFWYRQDPGLGLRLIYFSYDVKMKEKGDIPEGYSVSREKKERFSLILESASTNQTSMYLCASSLSEDEQYFGPGTRLTVT.

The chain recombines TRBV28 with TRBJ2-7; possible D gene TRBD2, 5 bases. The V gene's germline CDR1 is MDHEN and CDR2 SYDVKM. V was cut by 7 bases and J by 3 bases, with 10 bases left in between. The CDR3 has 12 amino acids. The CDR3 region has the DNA TGTGCCAGCAAGGCAGACTACTACGAGCAGTACTTC. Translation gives CASKADYYEQYF.

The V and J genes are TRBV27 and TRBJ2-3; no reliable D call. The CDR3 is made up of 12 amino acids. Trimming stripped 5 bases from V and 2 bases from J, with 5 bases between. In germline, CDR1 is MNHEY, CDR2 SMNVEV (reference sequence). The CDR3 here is CASSLVTDTQYF. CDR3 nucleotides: TGTGCCAGCAGTCTAGTCACAGATACGCAGTATTTT.

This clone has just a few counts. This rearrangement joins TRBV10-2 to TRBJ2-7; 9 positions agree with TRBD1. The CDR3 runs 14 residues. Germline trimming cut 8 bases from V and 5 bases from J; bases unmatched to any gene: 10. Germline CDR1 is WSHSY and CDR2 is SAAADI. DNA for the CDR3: TGCGCCAGCTTAGAAGGGACAGGGAGGGACGAGCAGTACTTC. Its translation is CASLEGTGRDEQYF.

CDR3 protein: CAWSALAGATDTQYF. The CDR3 DNA is TGTGCCTGGAGTGCACTAGCGGGAGCCACAGATACGCAGTATTTT. The chain carries TRBV30 and TRBJ2-3, with 11 positions matching TRBD2. Trimming took 1 base from V and 2 from J; bases not matched to a gene: 2. Germline loops: CDR1 GTSNPN, CDR2 SVGIG (reference sequence). The CDR3 has 15 amino acids. Full variable domain (remainder filled in from reference TRBV30 and TRBJ2-3): SQTIHQWPATLVQPVGSPLSLECTVEGTSNPNLYWYRQAAGRGLQLLFYSVGIGQISSEVPQNLSASRPQDRQFILSSKKLLLSDSGFYLCAWSALAGATDTQYFGPGTRLTVL.

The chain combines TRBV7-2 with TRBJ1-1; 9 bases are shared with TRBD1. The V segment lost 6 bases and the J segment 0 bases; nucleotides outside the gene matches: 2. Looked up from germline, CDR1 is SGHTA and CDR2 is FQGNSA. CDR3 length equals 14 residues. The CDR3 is CASRTGGLNTEAFF. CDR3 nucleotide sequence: TGTGCCAGCAGGACAGGGGGTTTGAACACTGAAGCTTTCTTT.

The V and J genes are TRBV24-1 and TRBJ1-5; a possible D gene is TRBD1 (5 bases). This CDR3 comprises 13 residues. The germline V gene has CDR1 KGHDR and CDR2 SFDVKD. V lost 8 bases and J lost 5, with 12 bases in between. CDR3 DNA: TGTGCCACCAAGGCAGGGTCGGATCAGCCCCAGCATTTT. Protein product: CATKAGSDQPQHF.

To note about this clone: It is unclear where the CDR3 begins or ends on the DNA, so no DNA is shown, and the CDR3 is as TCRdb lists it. CDR3 residues: CASSTSWAPRQPQHF. This chain links TRBV28 with TRBJ1-5; the table's D call of TRBD1 was not tested on the DNA. 15 amino acids form the CDR3, both terminal residues included. CDR1 is MDHEN and CDR2 is SYDVKM in the germline V gene.

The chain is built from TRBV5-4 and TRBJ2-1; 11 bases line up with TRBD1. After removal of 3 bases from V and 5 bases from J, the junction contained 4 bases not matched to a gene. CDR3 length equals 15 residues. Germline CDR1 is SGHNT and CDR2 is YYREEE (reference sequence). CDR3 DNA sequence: TGTGCCAGCAGCTCGGGGGACAGGGGGAACAATGAGCAGTTCTTC. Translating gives CASSSGDRGNNEQFF.

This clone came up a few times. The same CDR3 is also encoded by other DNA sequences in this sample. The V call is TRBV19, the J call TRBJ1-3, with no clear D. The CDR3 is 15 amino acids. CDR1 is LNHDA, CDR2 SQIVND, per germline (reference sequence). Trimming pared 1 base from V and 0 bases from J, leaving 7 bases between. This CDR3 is CASSIAGGSGNTIYF. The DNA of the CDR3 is TGTGCCAGTAGTATAGCCGGCGGCTCTGGAAACACCATATATTTT. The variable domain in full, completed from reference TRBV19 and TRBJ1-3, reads DGGITQSPKYLFRKEGQNVTLSCEQNLNHDAMYWYRQDPGQGLRLIYYSQIVNDFQKGDIAEGYSVSREKKESFPLTVTSAQKNPTAFYLCASSIAGGSGNTIYFGEGSWLTVV.

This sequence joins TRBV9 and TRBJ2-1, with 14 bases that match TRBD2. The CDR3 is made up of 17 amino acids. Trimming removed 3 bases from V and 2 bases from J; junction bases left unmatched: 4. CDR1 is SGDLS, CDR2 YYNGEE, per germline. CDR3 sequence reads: CASSEGLAGDPYNEQFF. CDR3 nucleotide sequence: TGTGCCAGCAGCGAGGGACTAGCGGGAGACCCCTACAATGAGCAGTTCTTC.

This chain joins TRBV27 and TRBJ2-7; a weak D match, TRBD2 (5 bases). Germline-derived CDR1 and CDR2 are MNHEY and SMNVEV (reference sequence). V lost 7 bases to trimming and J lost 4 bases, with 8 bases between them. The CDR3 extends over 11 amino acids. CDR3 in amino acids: CASKRGYEQYF. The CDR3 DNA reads TGTGCCAGCAAACGGGGATACGAGCAGTACTTC.

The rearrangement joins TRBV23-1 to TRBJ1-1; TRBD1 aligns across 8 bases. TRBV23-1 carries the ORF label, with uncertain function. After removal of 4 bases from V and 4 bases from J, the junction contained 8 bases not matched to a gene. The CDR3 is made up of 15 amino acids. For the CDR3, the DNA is TGCGCCAGCAGTCCAAGGGACAGGAGAAGCACTGAAGCTTTCTTT. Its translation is CASSPRDRRSTEAFF.

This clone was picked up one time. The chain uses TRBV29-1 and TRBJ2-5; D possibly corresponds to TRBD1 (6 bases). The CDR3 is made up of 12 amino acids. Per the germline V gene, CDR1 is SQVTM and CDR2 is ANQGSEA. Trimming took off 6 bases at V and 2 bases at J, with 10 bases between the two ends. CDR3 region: CSVDSIQETQYF. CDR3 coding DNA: TGCAGCGTGGACAGTATTCAAGAGACCCAGTACTTC.

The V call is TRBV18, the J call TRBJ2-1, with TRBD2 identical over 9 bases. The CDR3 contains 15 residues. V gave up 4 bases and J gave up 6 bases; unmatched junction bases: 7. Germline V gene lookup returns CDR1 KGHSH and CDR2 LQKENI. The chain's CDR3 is CASSLRLADLNEQFF. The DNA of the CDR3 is TGTGCCAGCTCACTTCGACTAGCGGACCTCAATGAGCAGTTCTTC.

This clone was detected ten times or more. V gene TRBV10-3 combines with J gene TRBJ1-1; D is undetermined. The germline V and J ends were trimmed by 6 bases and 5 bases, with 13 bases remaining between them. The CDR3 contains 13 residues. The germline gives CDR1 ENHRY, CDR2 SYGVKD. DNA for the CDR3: TGTGCCATCAGCGAGGGCACAGAGACTGAAGCTTTCTTT. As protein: CAISEGTETEAFF.

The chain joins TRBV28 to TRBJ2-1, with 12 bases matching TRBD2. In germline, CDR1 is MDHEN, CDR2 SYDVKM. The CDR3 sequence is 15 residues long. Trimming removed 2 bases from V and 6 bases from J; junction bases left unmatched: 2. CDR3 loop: CASSLLAGGLNEQFF. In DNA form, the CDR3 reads TGTGCCAGCAGTTTACTAGCGGGAGGGCTCAATGAGCAGTTCTTC.

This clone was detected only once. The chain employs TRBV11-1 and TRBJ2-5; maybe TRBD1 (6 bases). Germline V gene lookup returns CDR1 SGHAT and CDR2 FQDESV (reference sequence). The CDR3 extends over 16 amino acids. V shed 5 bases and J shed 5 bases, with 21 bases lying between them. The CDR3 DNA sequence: TGTGCCAGCAGCGCATCTACAGGGCTGGGTTTGGAGACCCAGTACTTC. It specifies CASSASTGLGLETQYF. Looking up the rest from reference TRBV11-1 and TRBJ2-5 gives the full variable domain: EAEVAQSPRYKITEKSQAVAFWCDPISGHATLYWYRQILGQGPELLVQFQDESVVDDSQLPKDRFSAERLKGVDSTLKIQPAELGDSAMYLCASSASTGLGLETQYFGPGTRLLVL.

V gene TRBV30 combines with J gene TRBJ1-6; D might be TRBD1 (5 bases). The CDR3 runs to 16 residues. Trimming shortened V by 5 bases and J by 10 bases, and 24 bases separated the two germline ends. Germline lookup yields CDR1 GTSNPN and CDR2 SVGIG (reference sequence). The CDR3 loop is CAWFKPRDSLLSPLHF. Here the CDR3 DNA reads TGTGCCTGGTTCAAACCCCGGGACTCACTGTTGTCACCCCTCCACTTT.

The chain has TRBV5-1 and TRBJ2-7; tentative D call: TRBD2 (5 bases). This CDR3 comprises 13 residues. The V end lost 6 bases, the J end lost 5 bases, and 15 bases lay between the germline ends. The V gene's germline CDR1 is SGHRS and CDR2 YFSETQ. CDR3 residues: CASTRGSVDEQYF. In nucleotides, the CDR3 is TGCGCCAGCACCCGAGGGAGCGTCGACGAGCAGTACTTC.

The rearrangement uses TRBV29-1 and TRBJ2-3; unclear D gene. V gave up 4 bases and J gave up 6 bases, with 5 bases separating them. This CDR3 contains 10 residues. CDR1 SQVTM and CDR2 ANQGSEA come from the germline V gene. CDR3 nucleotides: TGCAGCGTTGTGGGCGATACGCAGTATTTT. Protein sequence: CSVVGDTQYF.

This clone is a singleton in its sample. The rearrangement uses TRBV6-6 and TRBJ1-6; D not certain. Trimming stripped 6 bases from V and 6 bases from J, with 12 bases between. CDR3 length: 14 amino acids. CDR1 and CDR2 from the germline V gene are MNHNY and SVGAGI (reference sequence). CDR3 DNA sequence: TGTGCCAGCAGCCCCGAGGGCTTTAATTCACCCCTCCACTTT. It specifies CASSPEGFNSPLHF.

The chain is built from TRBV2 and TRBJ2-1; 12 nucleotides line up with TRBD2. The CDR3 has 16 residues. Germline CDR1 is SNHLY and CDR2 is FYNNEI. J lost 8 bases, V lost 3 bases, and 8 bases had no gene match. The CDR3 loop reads CASSDGGLAGLDEQFF. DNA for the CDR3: TGTGCCAGCAGTGACGGAGGACTAGCGGGATTAGATGAGCAGTTCTTC. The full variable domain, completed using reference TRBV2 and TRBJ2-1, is EPEVTQTPSHQVTQMGQEVILRCVPISNHLYFYWYRQILGQKVEFLVSFYNNEISEKSEIFDDQFSVERPDGSNFTLKIRSTKLEDSAMYFCASSDGGLAGLDEQFFGPGTRLTVL.

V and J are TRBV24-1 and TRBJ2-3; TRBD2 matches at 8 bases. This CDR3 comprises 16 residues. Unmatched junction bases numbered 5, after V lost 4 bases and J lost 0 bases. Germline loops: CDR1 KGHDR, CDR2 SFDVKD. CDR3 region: CATSDPSGGSTDTQYF. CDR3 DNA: TGTGCCACCAGTGACCCGAGCGGGGGTAGCACAGATACGCAGTATTTT.

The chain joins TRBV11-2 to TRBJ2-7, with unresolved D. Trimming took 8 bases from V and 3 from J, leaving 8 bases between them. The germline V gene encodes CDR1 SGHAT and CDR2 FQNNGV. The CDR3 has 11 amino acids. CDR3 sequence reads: CASGHGYEQYF. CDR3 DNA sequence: TGTGCCAGCGGTCACGGCTACGAGCAGTACTTC.